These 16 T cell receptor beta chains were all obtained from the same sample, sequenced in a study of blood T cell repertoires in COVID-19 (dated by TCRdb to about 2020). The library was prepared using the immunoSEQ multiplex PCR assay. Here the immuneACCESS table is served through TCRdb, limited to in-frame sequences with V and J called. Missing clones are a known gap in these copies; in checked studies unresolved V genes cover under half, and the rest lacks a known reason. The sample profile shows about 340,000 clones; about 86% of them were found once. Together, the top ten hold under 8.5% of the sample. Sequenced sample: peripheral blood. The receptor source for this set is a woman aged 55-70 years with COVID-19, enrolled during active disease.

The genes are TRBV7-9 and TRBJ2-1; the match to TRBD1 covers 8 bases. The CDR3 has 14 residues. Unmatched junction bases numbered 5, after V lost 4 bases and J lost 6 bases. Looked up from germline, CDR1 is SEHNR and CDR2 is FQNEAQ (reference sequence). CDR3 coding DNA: TGTGCCAGCAGCTCGGGGACAGGTACCAATGAGCAGTTCTTC. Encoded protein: CASSSGTGTNEQFF.

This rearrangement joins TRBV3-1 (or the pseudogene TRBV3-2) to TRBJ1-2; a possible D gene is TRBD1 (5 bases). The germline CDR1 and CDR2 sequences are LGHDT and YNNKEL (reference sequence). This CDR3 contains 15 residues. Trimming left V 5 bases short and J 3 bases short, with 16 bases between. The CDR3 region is CASSDSPTIDYGYTF. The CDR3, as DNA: TGTGCCAGCAGCGACAGCCCCACCATAGACTATGGCTACACCTTC.

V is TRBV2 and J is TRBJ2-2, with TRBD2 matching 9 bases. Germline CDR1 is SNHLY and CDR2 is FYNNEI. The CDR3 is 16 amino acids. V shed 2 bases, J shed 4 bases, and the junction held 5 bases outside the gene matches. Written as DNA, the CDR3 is TGTGCCAGCAGTGAATATTTACTAGCGGGCACCGGGGAGCTGTTTTTT. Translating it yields CASSEYLLAGTGELFF.

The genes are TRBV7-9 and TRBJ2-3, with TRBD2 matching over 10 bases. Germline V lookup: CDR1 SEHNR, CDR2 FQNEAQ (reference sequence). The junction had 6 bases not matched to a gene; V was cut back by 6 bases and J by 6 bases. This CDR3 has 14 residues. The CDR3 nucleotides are TGTGCCAGCAGTCCGGGACTAGCGCATGATACGCAGTATTTT. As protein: CASSPGLAHDTQYF. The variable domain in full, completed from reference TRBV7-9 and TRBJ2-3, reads DTGVSQNPRHKITKRGQNVTFRCDPISEHNRLYWYRQTLGQGPEFLTYFQNEAQLEKSRLLSDRFSAERPKGSFSTLEIQRTEQGDSAMYLCASSPGLAHDTQYFGPGTRLTVL.

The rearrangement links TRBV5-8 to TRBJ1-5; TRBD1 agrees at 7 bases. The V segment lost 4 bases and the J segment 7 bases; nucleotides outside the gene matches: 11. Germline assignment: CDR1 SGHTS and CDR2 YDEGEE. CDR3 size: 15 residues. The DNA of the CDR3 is TGTGCCAGCAGCGAGGGACAGACCGTTATGCAGCCCCAGCATTTT. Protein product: CASSEGQTVMQPQHF.

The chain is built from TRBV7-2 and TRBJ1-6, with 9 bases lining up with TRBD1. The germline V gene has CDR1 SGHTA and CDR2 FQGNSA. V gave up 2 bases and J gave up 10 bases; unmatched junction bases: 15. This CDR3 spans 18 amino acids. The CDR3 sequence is CASSLNLRGGQGESPLHF. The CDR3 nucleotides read TGTGCCAGCAGCTTAAATCTTAGGGGGGGACAGGGAGAGTCACCCCTCCACTTT.

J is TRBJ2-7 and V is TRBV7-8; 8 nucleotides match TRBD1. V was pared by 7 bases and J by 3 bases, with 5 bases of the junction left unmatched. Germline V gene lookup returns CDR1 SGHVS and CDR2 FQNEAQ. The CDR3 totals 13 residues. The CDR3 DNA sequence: TGTGCCAGCAACACCGGGACAGGCTACGAGCAGTACTTC. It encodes CASNTGTGYEQYF.

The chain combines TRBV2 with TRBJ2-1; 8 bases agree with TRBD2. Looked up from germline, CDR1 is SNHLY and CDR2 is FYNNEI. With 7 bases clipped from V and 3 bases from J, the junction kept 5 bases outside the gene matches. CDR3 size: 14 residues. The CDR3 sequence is CASKFSGDYNEQFF. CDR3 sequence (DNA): TGTGCCAGCAAATTTAGCGGGGACTACAATGAGCAGTTCTTC.

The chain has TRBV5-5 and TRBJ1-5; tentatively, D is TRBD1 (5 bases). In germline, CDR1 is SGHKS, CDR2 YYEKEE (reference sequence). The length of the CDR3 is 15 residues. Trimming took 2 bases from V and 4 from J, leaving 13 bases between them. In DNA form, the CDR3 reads TGTGCCAGCAGCTTTAGTCAGGGTTGGAATCAGCCCCAGCATTTT. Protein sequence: CASSFSQGWNQPQHF.

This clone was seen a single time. The CDR3 nucleotides are TGTGCCAGCAGTTACTCTACGGGGTCCGTCTACAATGAGCAGTTCTTC. This translates into CASSYSTGSVYNEQFF. The J gene is TRBJ2-1, the V gene TRBV6-2 or TRBV6-3; maybe TRBD2 (5 bases). Trimming took 0 bases from V and 3 from J, leaving 12 bases between them. The CDR3 totals 16 residues. CDR1 MNHEY and CDR2 SVGEGT come from the germline V gene.

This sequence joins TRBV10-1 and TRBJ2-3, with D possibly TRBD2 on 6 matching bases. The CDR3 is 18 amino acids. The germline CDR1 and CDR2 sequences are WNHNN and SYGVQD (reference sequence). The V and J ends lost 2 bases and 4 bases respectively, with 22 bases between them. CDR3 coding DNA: TGCGCCAGCAGTGAGCTACTAGCCGGGGGTACCATTGCAGATACGCAGTATTTT. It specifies CASSELLAGGTIADTQYF.

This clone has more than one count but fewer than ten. The chain's CDR3 is CASSPRQDTEAFF. The CDR3 DNA reads as TGTGCCAGCAGCCCGCGACAGGACACTGAAGCTTTCTTT. J is TRBJ1-1 and V is TRBV7-9; TRBD1 is a possible D gene (6 bases). The germline V gene has CDR1 SEHNR and CDR2 FQNEAQ (reference sequence). V dropped 5 bases and J dropped 3 bases, with 10 bases sitting between them. The CDR3 sequence is 13 residues long.

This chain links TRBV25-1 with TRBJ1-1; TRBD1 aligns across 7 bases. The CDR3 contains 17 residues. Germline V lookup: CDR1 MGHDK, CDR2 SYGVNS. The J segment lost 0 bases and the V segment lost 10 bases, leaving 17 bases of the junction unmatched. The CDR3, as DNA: TGTGCCACCAGGGAGGGGGCCCTTCCCGCTATGAACACTGAAGCTTTCTTT. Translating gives CATREGALPAMNTEAFF.

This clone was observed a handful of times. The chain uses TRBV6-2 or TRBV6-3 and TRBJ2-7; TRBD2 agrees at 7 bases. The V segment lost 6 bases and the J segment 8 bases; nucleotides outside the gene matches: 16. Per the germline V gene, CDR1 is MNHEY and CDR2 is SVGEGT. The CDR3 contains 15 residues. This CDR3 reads CASSSSGLPRGKQYF. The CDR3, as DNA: TGTGCCAGCAGCTCCTCGGGACTACCCCGGGGAAAGCAGTACTTC.

CDR3 in DNA: TGTGCCTGGAGTTCCGGGAATGAAAAACTGTTTTTT. This gives the protein CAWSSGNEKLFF. This chain links TRBV30 with TRBJ1-4, with D uncertain. Germline assignment: CDR1 GTSNPN and CDR2 SVGIG (reference sequence). Trimming took 2 bases from V and 5 from J, leaving 6 bases between them. This CDR3 comprises 12 residues.

The CDR3 spells CASSTSTVLNEKLFF. The CDR3 bases are TGTGCCAGCAGCACCTCGACAGTCCTTAATGAAAAACTGTTTTTT. The V and J genes are TRBV7-9 and TRBJ1-4, with D possibly being TRBD1 (5 bases). The V end lost 5 bases, the J end lost 4 bases, and 14 bases lay between the germline ends. In germline, CDR1 is SEHNR, CDR2 FQNEAQ (reference sequence). This CDR3 region has 15 residues.